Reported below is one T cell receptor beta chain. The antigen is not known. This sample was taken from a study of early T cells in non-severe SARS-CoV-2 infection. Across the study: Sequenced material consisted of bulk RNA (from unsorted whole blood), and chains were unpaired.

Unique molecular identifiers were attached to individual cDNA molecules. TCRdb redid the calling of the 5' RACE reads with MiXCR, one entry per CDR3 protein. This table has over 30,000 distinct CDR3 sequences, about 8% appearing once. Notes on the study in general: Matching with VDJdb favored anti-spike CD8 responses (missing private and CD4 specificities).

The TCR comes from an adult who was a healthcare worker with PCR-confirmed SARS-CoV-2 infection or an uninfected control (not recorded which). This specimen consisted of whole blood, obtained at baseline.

This chain's CDR3 is CASSILAGGSYEQYF. The DNA of the CDR3 is TGTGCCAGCAGCATACTAGCGGGGGGCTCCTACGAGCAGTACTTC. The chain recombines TRBV6-5 with TRBJ2-7, with 12 bases lining up with TRBD2. Germline V gene sequence: CDR1 MNHEY, CDR2 SVGAGI. Germline trimming cut 6 bases from V and 0 bases from J; bases unmatched to any gene: 3. This CDR3 region has 15 residues.